The subject of this entry is one T cell receptor (beta chain). Its specific antigen is unknown. The sample is drawn from a study of monozygotic twins with inflammatory bowel disease (dated by TCRdb to between 2018 and 2021). The study in broad terms: The complete study included approximately 28 monozygotic twin pairs: 19 IBD-discordant Danish pairs and nine German pairs, of which four were IBD-concordant and five were IBD-discordant. The search for disease-associated traits relied mainly on comparing, within discordant pairs, IBD patients with their genetically identical healthy co-twins. Each individual had, on average, about 151 000 unique TCRalpha sequences and 181 000 unique TCRbeta sequences available for analysis.

A roughly 2.7 ml peripheral blood sample was drawn into PAXgene tubes per donor and stored at -80°C. Total RNA was isolated from whole blood with the PAXgene blood miRNA kit on an automated QIAcube, without T cell sorting. Peripheral blood from monozygotic twin pairs who were concordant or discordant for inflammatory bowel disease underwent deep TCRalpha and TCRbeta repertoire profiling using unique molecular barcoding. Smoking habits were recorded for all twin pairs, with individuals classified as current, former or never smokers. Reading from cysteine to phenylalanine, the CDR3 counts 12 amino acids. No DNA sequence is on record. As encoded in the germline V gene, CDR1 is MDHEN while CDR2 is SYDVKM. The method was 5' RACE. For each TCR library, 3,000 to 4,000 ng of total RNA was used. For each sample, cDNA synthesis was carried out in eight separate reactions using SMARTScribe reverse transcriptase. During cDNA synthesis, template switching was used to introduce unique molecular identifiers that contained a 6-nucleotide sample barcode. TCRalpha and TCRbeta cDNA was amplified in two nested PCRs of around 15 and 10 cycles, and bead purification was carried out after each PCR. Before amplification, the cDNA was treated with uracil DNA-glycosylase and purified using the QIAquick PCR purification kit. In the second PCR, Illumina TruSeq-compatible adapters and sample-specific barcodes were added. TapeStation and Qubit were used to check library quality and concentration, and roughly 4.8 ng of each library went into the pool. The pooled libraries were sequenced with 2 x 100 bp reads and custom sequencing primers on an Illumina HiSeq2500 single-index Rapid Run. As for the original processing: MiGEC version 1.2.6 was used for UMI-based consensus assembly to correct PCR and sequencing errors. MiXCR version 2.1.1 was used to carry out V(D)J alignment, clonotype assembly and CDR3 extraction. Gene usage, clonotype sharing and MAIT/NKT TCR abundance were normalised by analysing the top 1000, 10 000 and 20 000 clonotypes per sample. After downsampling to 27 000 UMIs, diversity was calculated as the inverse Simpson index using the vegan R package. Paired Mann-Whitney U tests were applied to discordant twin pairs, and Benjamini-Hochberg correction was used for multiple testing. TCRdb reprocessed the reads, so every CDR3 protein sequence counts as one entry and DNA is not shown. TCRdb's processing, not the authors' own work, is the source of the V and J calls. In this sample's table one finds 310,000 or so distinct CDR3 sequences. Approximately 2% of the sample is held by the ten biggest clonotypes.

Summary of the overall study and its limitations: No single strong signal or clonotype linked to IBD turned up in the results, so the idea that one exists was not supported. No difference in repertoire similarity was observed between concordant and discordant twins, possibly owing to limited statistical power. Compared with healthy twins, IBD patients had fewer clonotypes in common with other individuals, a difference most pronounced in patients showing signs of disease activity. IBD patients had lower TCRbeta repertoire diversity, measured by the inverse Simpson index, than their healthy co-twins. Background noise and inter-individual variability may have been introduced into the repertoires by the differing immunosuppressive treatments among patients. Different T cell subtypes could not be distinguished in the analysis.

The source material was blood. The V and J genes are TRBV28 and TRBJ2-7. This clonotype originated in a human donor with ulcerative colitis or Crohn's disease, or a healthy co-twin of an affected twin (not recorded which). CDR3 loop: CASRRQDYEQYF.